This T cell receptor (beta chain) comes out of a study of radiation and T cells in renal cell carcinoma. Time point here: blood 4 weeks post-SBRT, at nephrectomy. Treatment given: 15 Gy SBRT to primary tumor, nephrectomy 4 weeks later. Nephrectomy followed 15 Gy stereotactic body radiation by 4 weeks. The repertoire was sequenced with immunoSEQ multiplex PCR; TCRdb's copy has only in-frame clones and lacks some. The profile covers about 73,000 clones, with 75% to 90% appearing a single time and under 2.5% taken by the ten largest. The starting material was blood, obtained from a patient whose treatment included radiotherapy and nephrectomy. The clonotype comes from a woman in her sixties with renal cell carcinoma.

DNA of the CDR3: TGTGCCAGTAAACCCTATCGGACAGGAAGGGGGGATACGCAGTATTTT. Its translation is CASKPYRTGRGDTQYF. J is TRBJ2-3 and V is TRBV19, with TRBD1 matching over 7 bases. The junction had 16 bases not matched to a gene; V was cut back by 7 bases and J by 6 bases. The CDR3 totals 16 residues. The V gene's germline CDR1 is LNHDA and CDR2 SQIVND (reference sequence).